This TCR beta chain was obtained from a study of T-cell reconstitution after alpha-beta-depleted transplantation in children. Study-wide results and caveats: Reportedly, alpha-beta T cells present about two months post-transplant originated from several hundred expanded clones of graft origin. The study traced high day-60 TCRbeta diversity in some patients to surviving recipient T cells and thymic progenitors. Diversity and T-cell counts at one year after transplant derived mostly from new T cells.

This clonotype was counted a few times. The antigen remains undetermined. Germline values: CDR1 MNHEY, CDR2 SVGAGI. The CDR3 length is 15 residues. The V gene lost 1 base and the J gene lost 3 bases, with 13 bases spanning the gap. The authors prepared the TCRbeta library with unique molecular identifiers. TCRdb itself ran the PCR reads through MiXCR, one entry per CDR3 protein. The data contain approximately 120,000 distinct CDR3 sequences, about 9.5% of them singletons. The sequencing used PBMCs, mostly from graft donor cells, collected 180 days after TCRalphabeta/CD19-depleted stem cell transplant. The chain uses TRBV6-5 and TRBJ2-7; TRBD1 might be the D (5 bases). The receptor was derived from a girl in the first two years of life who had a stem cell transplant for combined immunodeficiency, so the T cells may come from the graft donor. The CDR3 bases are TGTGCCAGCAGTTACTTGGCAGGGCTAAGCTACGAGCAGTACTTC. Translated, it gives CASSYLAGLSYEQYF.